This T cell receptor beta chain was recorded in a study of blood T cell repertoires in COVID-19. The CDR3 covers 15 residues. The V and J ends lost 4 bases and 7 bases, in that order; junction bases with no gene match: 7. Germline V gene sequence: CDR1 MGHRA, CDR2 YSYEKL. The protocol was immunoSEQ multiplex PCR, while the TCRdb copy is restricted to in-frame clones and leaves out a portion. The data hold a few hundred thousand clones, with 84% observed a single time. This sequence was found in a woman between 40 and 50 years old who had recovered from COVID-19. The chain joins TRBV4-1 to TRBJ2-3; 11 bases are shared with TRBD2. Sequenced material: PBMCs or T cells enriched from blood (not recorded which). In DNA form, the CDR3 reads TGCGCCAGCAGCCCATTAGCGGGAGGGTATAATACGCAGTATTTT. Protein product: CASSPLAGGYNTQYF.